The 2 T cell receptor beta chains given below trace back to one sample, sequenced in a study of regulatory T cells in long-lasting Graves disease (TCRdb year 2021). Libraries were made using multiplex PCR. The sequencer listed for this sample is Illumina HiSeq 4000. iRepertoire HTBI primers and Arm-PCR amplification of CDR3 regions were used to construct TCR beta libraries. The public reads were reanalyzed by TCRdb: fastp trimming at Q25, MiXCR alignment, in-frame beta chains only. Entries that share a CDR3 protein sequence are merged under the most common genes and DNA. The table for this sample lists 540,000 or so distinct CDR3 sequences; roughly 13% of them were counted only once. The ten largest clones represent more than 8.5% of the sample. The meaning of the sample's time point label: newly diagnosed GD, antithyroid drugs for less than 3 months. RNA was extracted from PBMCs in TRIzol for both TCR sequencing and RNA sequencing.

These same records also appear under a second study, on T cells in Graves' hyperthyroidism and ophthalmopathy.

Specimen: peripheral blood mononuclear cells (PBMCs), collected at new diagnosis, from a patient treated with antithyroid drugs. These receptors came from a man younger than 40 with Graves disease. Donor details come from another sample of the same person, matched by shared clones.

This clonotype was picked up many times. This rearrangement joins TRBV2 to TRBJ2-6; no reliable D call. Per the germline V gene, CDR1 is SNHLY and CDR2 is FYNNEI. The CDR3 is 15 amino acids. The ends were cut back, 8 bases at V and 0 bases at J, with 11 bases in the middle. DNA of the CDR3: TGTGCCAGCGGGCCTCATAGCTCTGGGGCCAACGTCCTGACTTTC. Translation gives CASGPHSSGANVLTF.

This clonotype appeared many times. This rearrangement joins TRBV29-1 to TRBJ2-1; 8 bases line up with TRBD2. This CDR3 is built from 14 residues. The V and J ends lost 4 bases and 8 bases, in that order; junction bases with no gene match: 10. CDR1 is SQVTM and CDR2 is ANQGSEA in the germline V gene. This chain's CDR3 is CSVVGGGIGDEQFF. CDR3 in DNA: TGCAGCGTTGTCGGCGGGGGGATTGGGGATGAGCAGTTCTTC.